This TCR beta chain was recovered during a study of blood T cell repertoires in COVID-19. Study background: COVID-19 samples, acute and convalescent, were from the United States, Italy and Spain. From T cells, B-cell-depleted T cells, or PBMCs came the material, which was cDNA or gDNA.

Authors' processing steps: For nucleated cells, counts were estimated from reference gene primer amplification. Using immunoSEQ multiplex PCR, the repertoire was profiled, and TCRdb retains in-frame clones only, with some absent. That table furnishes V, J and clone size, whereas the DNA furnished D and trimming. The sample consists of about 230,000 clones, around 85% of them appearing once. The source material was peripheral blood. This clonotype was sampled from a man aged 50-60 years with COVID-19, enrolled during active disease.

The DNA for the CDR3 is TGCGCCAGCAGCTTGGGCAGGGGGTCTGAAGATACGCAGTATTTT. Translated, it gives CASSLGRGSEDTQYF. The rearrangement links TRBV5-1 to TRBJ2-3; TRBD1 agrees at 7 bases. The CDR3 is made up of 15 amino acids. Trimming removed 0 bases from V and 5 bases from J; junction bases left unmatched: 6. Looked up from germline, CDR1 is SGHRS and CDR2 is YFSETQ.